The clone carrying this T cell receptor beta chain has just a few counts. As yet, its antigen is unknown. Primers included in the PCR were 60 Vbeta and 13 Jbeta primers. Libraries were prepared by immunoSEQ multiplex PCR; TCRdb keeps only in-frame clonotypes and omits some of them. The table lists about 170,000 clones, over 70% of them singletons. The data were obtained in a study of cytomegalovirus exposure and HLA in healthy donors. Study conclusions and caveats: TCR beta V- and J-gene trimming, according to a later analysis, was linked to a missense DCLRE1C variant. In presence/absence analyses, roughly uniform sequencing depth across donors was assumed. HLA-A and HLA-B allele assignments for most subjects were reportedly predicted accurately using TCR beta sequences.

This sequence was found in a woman in her forties or fifties in good health and CMV-seropositive. The sample consisted of PBMCs.

The CDR3 loop reads CASSHGGSGANVLTF. CDR3 DNA: TGTGCCAGCAGCCACGGCGGCTCTGGGGCCAACGTCCTGACTTTC. The chain recombines TRBV9 with TRBJ2-6; no definite D call. Per germline, CDR1 SGDLS and CDR2 YYNGEE. The CDR3 runs to 15 residues. V lost 4 bases and J lost 0, with 8 bases in between.